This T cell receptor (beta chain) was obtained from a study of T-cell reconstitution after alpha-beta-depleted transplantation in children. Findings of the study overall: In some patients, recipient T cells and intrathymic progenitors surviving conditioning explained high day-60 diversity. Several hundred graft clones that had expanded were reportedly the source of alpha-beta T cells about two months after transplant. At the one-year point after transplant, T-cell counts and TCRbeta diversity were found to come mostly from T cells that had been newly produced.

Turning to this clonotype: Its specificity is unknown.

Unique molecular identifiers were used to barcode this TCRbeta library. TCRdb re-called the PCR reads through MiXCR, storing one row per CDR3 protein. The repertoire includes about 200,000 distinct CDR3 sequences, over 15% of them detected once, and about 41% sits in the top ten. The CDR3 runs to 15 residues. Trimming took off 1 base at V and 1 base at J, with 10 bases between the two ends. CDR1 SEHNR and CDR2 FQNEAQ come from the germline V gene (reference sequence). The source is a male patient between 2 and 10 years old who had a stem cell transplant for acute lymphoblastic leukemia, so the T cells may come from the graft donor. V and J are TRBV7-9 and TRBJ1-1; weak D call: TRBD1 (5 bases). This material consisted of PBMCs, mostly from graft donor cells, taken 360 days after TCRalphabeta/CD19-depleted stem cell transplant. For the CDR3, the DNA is TGTGCCAGCAGCTTAGTGGACATACCGAACACTGAAGCTTTCTTT. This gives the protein CASSLVDIPNTEAFF.